These 23 T cell receptor beta chains originate from one sample sequenced in a study of cytomegalovirus exposure and HLA in healthy donors. A multiplex PCR was run with 60 Vbeta primers and 13 Jbeta primers. Assay used: immunoSEQ multiplex PCR; TCRdb lists only in-frame clones, some missing. Of some 120,000 clones listed, about 80% are singletons. The material sequenced was PBMCs. The source of these receptors is a woman in her forties in good health and CMV-seropositive.

This clone has more than one count but fewer than ten. The chain couples TRBV30 to TRBJ1-5; no reliable D call. V gave up 0 bases and J gave up 5 bases, with 17 bases separating them. This CDR3 comprises 16 residues. Germline V CDR1 and CDR2: GTSNPN, SVGIG (reference sequence). The CDR3 region has the DNA TGTGCCTGGAGTGTACGAGGGATTGAGGGATATCAGCCCCAGCATTTT. Translated, it gives CAWSVRGIEGYQPQHF.

The chain joins TRBV6-6 to TRBJ2-1; 15 bases are shared with TRBD2. The CDR3 is made up of 14 amino acids. J was trimmed by 8 bases and V by 7 bases; bases with no gene match: 3. The germline V gene has CDR1 MNHNY and CDR2 SVGAGI (reference sequence). Here the CDR3 DNA reads TGTGCCAGCAAGGGGACTAGCGGGGGGTATGAGCAGTTCTTC. Its translation: CASKGTSGGYEQFF.

V and J are TRBV25-1 and TRBJ2-5; 9 nucleotides align to TRBD1. The CDR3 extends over 16 amino acids. Looked up from germline, CDR1 is MGHDK and CDR2 is SYGVNS. Unmatched junction bases numbered 8, after V lost 4 bases and J lost 2 bases. CDR3 in DNA: TGTGCCAGCAGTGTGGGACAGGGCACCTTTCAAGAGACCCAGTACTTC. Encoded protein: CASSVGQGTFQETQYF.

This chain connects TRBV29-1 to TRBJ1-3, with 8 bases matching TRBD1. This CDR3 is 16 amino acids long. V lost 6 bases, J lost 4 bases, and 14 bases stayed unmatched. Germline V CDR1 and CDR2: SQVTM, ANQGSEA. In nucleotides, the CDR3 is TGCAGCGTAACCTCCAGGACAGGGAGGCCCGGAAACACCATATATTTT. This encodes CSVTSRTGRPGNTIYF.

This clone has only one observation. This chain links TRBV6-4 with TRBJ2-3; 13 positions agree with TRBD2. CDR3 length: 15 amino acids. Unmatched junction bases numbered 6, after V lost 8 bases and J lost 4 bases. CDR1 is MRHNA and CDR2 is SNTAGT in the germline V gene. The CDR3 DNA sequence: TGTGCCAGCGGGACTAGCGGGGCTACCCCAGATACGCAGTATTTT. This translates into CASGTSGATPDTQYF.

The J gene is TRBJ2-5, the V gene TRBV5-4, with 11 bases lining up with TRBD1. CDR1 is SGHNT, CDR2 YYREEE, per germline (reference sequence). V gave up 4 bases and J gave up 3 bases; unmatched junction bases: 8. The CDR3 runs 16 residues. The CDR3 here is CASSGGTGGPEETQYF. In DNA form, the CDR3 reads TGTGCCAGCAGCGGAGGGACAGGGGGACCTGAAGAGACCCAGTACTTC.

This chain connects TRBV19 to TRBJ1-1; 8 bases line up with TRBD1. There are 14 residues in the CDR3. The V and J ends lost 5 bases and 5 bases, in that order; junction bases with no gene match: 7. Germline V gene sequence: CDR1 LNHDA, CDR2 SQIVND (reference sequence). CDR3 protein: CASSSTGARTEAFF. DNA of the CDR3: TGTGCCAGTAGTTCGACAGGGGCGCGTACTGAAGCTTTCTTT.

This clone has only a few counts. The chain carries TRBV7-2 and TRBJ2-5, with TRBD2 matching 8 bases. In germline, CDR1 is SGHTA, CDR2 FQGNSA. This CDR3 contains 15 residues. Losses at the gene ends were 5 bases for V and 5 bases for J; bases not matched to a gene: 10. The CDR3 nucleotides are TGTGCCAGCAGCCCATCCGCGGGGGGCCTGGAGACCCAGTACTTC. It is translated as CASSPSAGGLETQYF.

J is TRBJ1-4 and V is TRBV5-1; 7 bases fit TRBD1. The ends lost 6 bases at V and 8 bases at J; junction bases unmatched: 16. This CDR3 contains 16 residues. Germline V gives CDR1 SGHRS, CDR2 YFSETQ. The CDR3 here is CASTPRWGAGGEKLFF. CDR3 nucleotide sequence: TGCGCCAGCACCCCCCGATGGGGGGCAGGGGGGGAAAAACTGTTTTTT.

The gene calls are TRBV27 and TRBJ2-5; 12 nucleotides match TRBD2. V was clipped by 3 bases and J by 2 bases; unmatched bases: 7. This CDR3 is 17 amino acids long. Per the germline V gene, CDR1 is MNHEY and CDR2 is SMNVEV (reference sequence). The CDR3 nucleotides read TGTGCCAGCAGTTTCGCAGGCCTAGCGGGGGGGCAAGAGACCCAGTACTTC. Its protein product is CASSFAGLAGGQETQYF.

The chain carries TRBV5-4 and TRBJ1-4, with D perhaps matching TRBD1 (5 bases). The CDR3 runs to 15 residues. V was trimmed by 3 bases and J by 5 bases, leaving 14 bases between them. Germline V CDR1 and CDR2: SGHNT, YYREEE (reference sequence). As DNA, the CDR3 is TGTGCCAGCAGCTCTGACAGCCTGGGCAATGAAAAACTGTTTTTT. Translation gives CASSSDSLGNEKLFF. Full variable domain (outside the CDR3, taken from reference TRBV5-4 and TRBJ1-4): ETGVTQSPTHLIKTRGQQVTLRCSSQSGHNTVSWYQQALGQGPQFIFQYYREEENGRGNFPPRFSGLQFPNYSSELNVNALELDDSALYLCASSSDSLGNEKLFFGSGTQLSVL.

The chain carries TRBV9 and TRBJ2-7, with 7 bases aligning to TRBD2. Germline V CDR1 and CDR2: SGDLS, YYNGEE. This CDR3 comprises 15 residues. With 0 bases clipped from V and 5 bases from J, the junction kept 8 bases outside the gene matches. This CDR3 is CASSVGGTTINEQYF. Here the CDR3 DNA reads TGTGCCAGCAGCGTAGGGGGGACTACCATAAACGAGCAGTACTTC.

The V call is TRBV10-3, the J call TRBJ1-1; 9 nucleotides line up with TRBD1. The trim removed 11 bases at V and 3 bases at J, leaving 16 bases unmatched. This CDR3 is built from 16 residues. The V gene's germline CDR1 is ENHRY and CDR2 SYGVKD. The CDR3 DNA is TGTGCCGCATCTCCCGCACAGGGGGCGAGGGACACTGAAGCTTTCTTT. Protein: CAASPAQGARDTEAFF.

The chain joins TRBV11-2 to TRBJ1-2, with D uncertain. Germline CDR1 and CDR2: SGHAT and FQNNGV. V lost 3 bases and J 4 bases, leaving 12 bases between the germline ends. The CDR3 is 14 residues long. The CDR3 region is CASSLLGGGYGYTF. CDR3 in DNA: TGTGCCAGCAGCTTGCTGGGAGGAGGCTATGGCTACACCTTC.

The chain combines TRBV5-6 with TRBJ1-2; unclear D gene. The germline gives CDR1 SGHDT, CDR2 YYEEEE. Between the trimmed V and J ends, which lost 0 bases and 2 bases, there was a span of 11 bases. This CDR3 region has 15 residues. Written as DNA, the CDR3 is TGTGCCAGCAGCTTGGGGCCCCCAGGAAACTATGGCTACACCTTC. Amino acid sequence: CASSLGPPGNYGYTF.

J is TRBJ1-6 and V is TRBV7-7, with D tentatively TRBD1 (6 bases). Trimming shortened V by 4 bases and J by 9 bases, and 10 bases separated the two germline ends. Per germline, CDR1 SSHAT and CDR2 FNYEAQ (reference sequence). The CDR3 totals 13 residues. The CDR3 nucleotides read TGTGCCAGCAGCTCAGGGGCCGGTTCACCCCTCCACTTT. Translation: CASSSGAGSPLHF. Variable domain in full (rest from reference TRBV7-7 and TRBJ1-6): GAGVSQSPRYKVTKRGQDVTLRCDPISSHATLYWYQQALGQGPEFLTYFNYEAQPDKSGLPSDRFSAERPEGSISTLTIQRTEQRDSAMYRCASSSGAGSPLHFGNGTRLTVT.

This clone showed up just a few times. The chain joins TRBV6-1 to TRBJ1-4, with D possibly matching TRBD1 (6 bases). Per the germline V gene, CDR1 is MNHNS and CDR2 is SASEGT. This CDR3 has 13 residues. Trimming removed 4 bases at V and 8 bases at J, with 11 bases between. The CDR3 sequence is CASSVTGVEKLFF. CDR3 coding DNA: TGTGCCAGCAGTGTGACAGGAGTAGAAAAACTGTTTTTT.

This chain uses TRBV27 with TRBJ2-7, with 11 bases identical to TRBD2. J lost 2 bases, V lost 5 bases, and 5 bases had no gene match. The CDR3 is 15 residues long. The germline V gene has CDR1 MNHEY and CDR2 SMNVEV (reference sequence). CDR3 bases: TGTGCCAGCAGTGGCGGACTAGCGGGCACCTACGAGCAGTACTTC. This encodes CASSGGLAGTYEQYF.

The genes are TRBV9 and TRBJ2-7, with D possibly being TRBD1 (6 bases). Trimming took off 4 bases at V and 2 bases at J, with 13 bases between the two ends. CDR3 length equals 14 residues. From germline, CDR1 is SGDLS and CDR2 YYNGEE. The CDR3 DNA follows: TGTGCCAGCAGCCCCCACAGGGTAACCTACGAGCAGTACTTC. Its translation is CASSPHRVTYEQYF.

The rearrangement links TRBV30 to TRBJ1-5, with 10 bases identical to TRBD1. With V trimmed by 3 bases and J by 6 bases, 11 bases remained unmatched. The CDR3 totals 16 residues. Germline V gives CDR1 GTSNPN, CDR2 SVGIG (reference sequence). The CDR3 loop is CAWSPPGTGVGQPQHF. CDR3 DNA: TGTGCCTGGAGCCCTCCCGGGACAGGGGTCGGTCAGCCCCAGCATTTT.

This clone has a single count. The chain employs TRBV30 and TRBJ1-2, with TRBD1 matching over 7 bases. The ends lost 5 bases at V and 4 bases at J; junction bases unmatched: 7. The CDR3 loop spans 13 amino acids. Looked up from germline, CDR1 is GTSNPN and CDR2 is SVGIG (reference sequence). Here the CDR3 reads CAWHRQGGYGYTF. The CDR3 DNA reads as TGTGCCTGGCATCGACAGGGTGGCTATGGCTACACCTTC.

This sequence joins TRBV7-9 and TRBJ2-4; a possible D gene is TRBD2 (6 bases). Germline V CDR1 and CDR2: SEHNR, FQNEAQ (reference sequence). Trimming took off 5 bases at V and 1 base at J, with 12 bases between the two ends. This CDR3 spans 15 amino acids. CDR3 protein: CASSPGLGAKNIQYF. The CDR3, as DNA: TGTGCCAGCAGCCCGGGACTCGGGGCCAAAAACATTCAGTACTTC.

The CDR3 sequence: CASSYTGVNQPQHF. CDR3 nucleotides: TGTGCCAGCAGTTACACGGGGGTCAATCAGCCCCAGCATTTT. The chain has TRBV6-5 and TRBJ1-5; tentatively, D is TRBD1 (5 bases). The CDR3 length is 14 residues. The V gene's germline CDR1 is MNHEY and CDR2 SVGAGI. The ends were cut back, 2 bases at V and 3 bases at J, with 8 bases in the middle.